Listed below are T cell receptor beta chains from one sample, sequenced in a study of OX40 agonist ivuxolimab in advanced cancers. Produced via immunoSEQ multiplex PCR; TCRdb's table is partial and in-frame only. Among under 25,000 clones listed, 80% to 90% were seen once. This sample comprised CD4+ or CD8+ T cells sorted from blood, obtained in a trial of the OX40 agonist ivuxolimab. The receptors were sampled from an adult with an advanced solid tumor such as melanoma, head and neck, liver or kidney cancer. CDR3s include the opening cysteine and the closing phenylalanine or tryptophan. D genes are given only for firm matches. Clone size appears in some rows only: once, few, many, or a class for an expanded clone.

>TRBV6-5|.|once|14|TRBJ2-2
TGTGCCAGCAGCCCCGGTAGGGTCACCGGGGAGCTGTTTTTT
CASSPGRVTGELFF
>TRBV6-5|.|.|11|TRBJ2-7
TGTGCCAGCAGTTATCTCTACGAGCAGTACTTC
CASSYLYEQYF
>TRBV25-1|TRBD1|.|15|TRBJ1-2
TGTGCCAGCAGTGACCGGGACAGTCTAAAGGATGGCTACACCTTC
CASSDRDSLKDGYTF
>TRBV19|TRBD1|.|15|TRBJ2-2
TGTGCCAGTAGTGAGGGGGCGCTGGACACCGGGGAGCTGTTTTTT
CASSEGALDTGELFF
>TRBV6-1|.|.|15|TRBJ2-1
TGTGCCAGCAGTCCCCCAGGGGTTTCCTACAATGAGCAGTTCTTC
CASSPPGVSYNEQFF
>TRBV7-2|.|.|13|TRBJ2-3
TGTGCCAGCAGCTTCCCTTGGACAGATACGCAGTATTTT
CASSFPWTDTQYF
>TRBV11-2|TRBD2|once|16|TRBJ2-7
TGTGCCAGCAGCTTTGGGACTAGCGGGAGCTCCTACGAGCAGTACTTC
CASSFGTSGSSYEQYF
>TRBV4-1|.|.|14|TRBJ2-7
TGCGCCAGCAGCCAATTCGGGGCCTTCTACGAGCAGTACTTC
CASSQFGAFYEQYF
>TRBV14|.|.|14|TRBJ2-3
TGTGCCAGCAGCCCCAAGAAGTTGGAGGATACGCAGTATTTT
CASSPKKLEDTQYF
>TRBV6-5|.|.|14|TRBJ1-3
TGTGCCAGCAGTTATGGGGGGCCTGGAAACACCATATATTTT
CASSYGGPGNTIYF
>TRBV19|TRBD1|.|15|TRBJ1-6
TGTGCCAGTAGCCAGACAGGGAGGTCCGATTCACCCCTCCACTTT
CASSQTGRSDSPLHF
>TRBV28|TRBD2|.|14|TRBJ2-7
TGTGCCAGCAGAGGGACTAGCGGCTCCTACGAGCAGTACTTC
CASRGTSGSYEQYF
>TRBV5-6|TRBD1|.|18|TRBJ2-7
TGTGCCAGCAGCTTCGTTTATGGCGCGGACCGGGACAGGGGCGAGCAGTACTTC
CASSFVYGADRDRGEQYF
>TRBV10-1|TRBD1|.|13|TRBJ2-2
TGCGCCAGCGGGGGACAGGGGACCGGGGAGCTGTTTTTT
CASGGQGTGELFF
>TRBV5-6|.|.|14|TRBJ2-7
TGTGCCAGCAGCTTAGCACAGGCACTATACGAGCAGTACTTC
CASSLAQALYEQYF
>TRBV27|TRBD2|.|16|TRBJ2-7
TGTGCCAGCAGAGCCCGAGCGGGAGGGCCGGTACACGAGCAGTACTTC
CASRARAGGPVHEQYF
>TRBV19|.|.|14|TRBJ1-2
TGTGCCAGTAATCGACAGGAGGGGAGCTATGGCTACACCTTC
CASNRQEGSYGYTF
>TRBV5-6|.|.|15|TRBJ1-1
TGTGCCAGCAGCTTGCTCCAGGGGTCTTACACTGAAGCTTTCTTT
CASSLLQGSYTEAFF
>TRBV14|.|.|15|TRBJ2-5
TGTGCCAGCAGCCAAGGAAAGGGGCTGTATGAGACCCAGTACTTC
CASSQGKGLYETQYF
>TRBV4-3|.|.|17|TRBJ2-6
TGCGCCAGCAGCCAAGGGGGAGCCTTCTCTGGGGCCAACGTCCTGACTTTC
CASSQGGAFSGANVLTF
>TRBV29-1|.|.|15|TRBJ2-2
TGCAGCGTTGAATGGGCCGCGAAAAACACCGGGGAGCTGTTTTTT
CSVEWAAKNTGELFF
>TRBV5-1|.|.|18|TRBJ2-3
TGCGCCAGCAGCCTACGAGGGTCCCAGACTTATTACACAGATACGCAGTATTTT
CASSLRGSQTYYTDTQYF
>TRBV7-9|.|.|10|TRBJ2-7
TGTGCCAGCAGCTTGTGGGAGCAGTACTTC
CASSLWEQYF
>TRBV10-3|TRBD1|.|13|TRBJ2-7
TGTGCCACGACCGGGACAGGGGGCTACGAGCAGTACTTC
CATTGTGGYEQYF
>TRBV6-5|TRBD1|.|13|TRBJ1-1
TGTGCCAGCAGGGACAGGAGGAACACTGAAGCTTTCTTT
CASRDRRNTEAFF
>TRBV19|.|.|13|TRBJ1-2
TGTGCCAGTAGTATGCAGGGGCTCGGTGGCTACACCTTC
CASSMQGLGGYTF
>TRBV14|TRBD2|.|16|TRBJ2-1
TGTGCCAGCAGCCAAGTACTAGCGGGGGCGTACAATGAGCAGTTCTTC
CASSQVLAGAYNEQFF
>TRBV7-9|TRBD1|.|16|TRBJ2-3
TGTGCCAGCAGCACTTCGACAGGGTACGGCACAGATACGCAGTATTTT
CASSTSTGYGTDTQYF
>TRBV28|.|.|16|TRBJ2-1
TGTGCCAGCAGTTTATCTAGCGTAAAATCCTACAATGAGCAGTTCTTC
CASSLSSVKSYNEQFF
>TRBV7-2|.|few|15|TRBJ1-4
TGCGCCAGCAGCCAAGTCGAGGTAGAAGGCGAAAAACTGTTTTTT
CASSQVEVEGEKLFF
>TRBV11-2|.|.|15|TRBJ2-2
TGTGCCAGCAGCTTAATCCCCGTGGGTACCGGGGAGCTGTTTTTT
CASSLIPVGTGELFF
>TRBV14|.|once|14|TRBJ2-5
TGTGCCAGCAGCCAAGGAATGGGCTACGAGACCCAGTACTTC
CASSQGMGYETQYF
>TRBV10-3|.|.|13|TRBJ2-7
TGTGCCATCACCCCTGACAGTTCCTACGAGCAGTACTTC
CAITPDSSYEQYF
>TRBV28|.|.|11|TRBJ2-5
TGTGCCAGCAGCCCCTTGAAGACCCAGTACTTC
CASSPLKTQYF
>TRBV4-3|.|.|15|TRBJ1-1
TGCGCCAGCAGCCAAGTAGGTCAGAGGAACACTGAAGCTTTCTTT
CASSQVGQRNTEAFF
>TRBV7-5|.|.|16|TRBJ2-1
TGTGTCAGAAGCTCACCAAAGCGAAGCTCCTACAATGAGCAGTTCTTC
CVRSSPKRSSYNEQFF
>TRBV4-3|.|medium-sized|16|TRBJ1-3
TGCGCCAGCAGCCAAGATATGGACATCTCTGGAAACACCATATATTTT
CASSQDMDISGNTIYF
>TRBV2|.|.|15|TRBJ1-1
TGTGCCAGCAGTGACACCGGGACGGTGAACACTGAAGCTTTCTTT
CASSDTGTVNTEAFF
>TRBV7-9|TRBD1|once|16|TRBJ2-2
TGTGCCAGCAGCTCCCGGACAGGGAAGAACACCGGGGAGCTGTTTTTT
CASSSRTGKNTGELFF
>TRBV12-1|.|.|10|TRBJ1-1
TGTGCCAGCAGCTTTCGGCCGGCTTTCTTT
CASSFRPAFF
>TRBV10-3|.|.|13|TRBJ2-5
TGTGCCATCTCCAATCCGGATCCGTGGACCCAGTACTTC
CAISNPDPWTQYF
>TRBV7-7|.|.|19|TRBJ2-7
TGTGCCAGCAGCTTACGGGGTTTAGAATTATTGGCCAGCTCCTACGAGCAGTACTTC
CASSLRGLELLASSYEQYF
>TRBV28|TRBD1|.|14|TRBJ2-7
TGTGCCAGCACGGAAACAGGGGGTTCCTACGAGCAGTACTTC
CASTETGGSYEQYF
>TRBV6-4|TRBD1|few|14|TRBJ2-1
TGTGCCAGCAGTGACTTGACAGGGCCAAATGAGCAGTTCTTC
CASSDLTGPNEQFF
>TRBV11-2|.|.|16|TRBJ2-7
TGTGCCAGCAGCTTAGAGGGCCTACGAGGGAGCTACGAGCAGTACTTC
CASSLEGLRGSYEQYF
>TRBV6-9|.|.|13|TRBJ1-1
TGTGCCAGCAGAAGGGTGTGGAACACTGAAGCTTTCTTT
CASRRVWNTEAFF
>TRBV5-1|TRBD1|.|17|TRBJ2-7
TGCGCCAGCAGCCTTAAAACGCTGGGACAGACGACCTACGAGCAGTACTTC
CASSLKTLGQTTYEQYF
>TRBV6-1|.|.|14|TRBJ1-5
TGTGCCAGCAGCCCGGGCCCAGGGCATCAGCCCCAGCATTTT
CASSPGPGHQPQHF
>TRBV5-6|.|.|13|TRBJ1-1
TGTGCCAGCAGCTACTCGGACCCAAACATCGTTTTCTTT
CASSYSDPNIVFF
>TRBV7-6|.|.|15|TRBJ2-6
TGTGCCACAGCAGTGTTTATCTCTGGGGCCAACGTCCTGACTTTC
CATAVFISGANVLTF
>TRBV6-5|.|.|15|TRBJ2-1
TGTGCCAGCAGTTACACGGGGGACTCCTACAATGAGCAGTTCTTC
CASSYTGDSYNEQFF
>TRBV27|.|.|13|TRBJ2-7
TGTGCCAGCAGTTTGGGGCAGCCCTACGAGCAGTACTTC
CASSLGQPYEQYF
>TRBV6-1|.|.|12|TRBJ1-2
TGTGCCAGCAGGGGGATTAACTATGGCTACACCTTC
CASRGINYGYTF
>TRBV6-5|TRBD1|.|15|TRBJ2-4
TGTGCCAGCAGTTATACGGACAGGGGGAATGACATTCAGTACTTC
CASSYTDRGNDIQYF
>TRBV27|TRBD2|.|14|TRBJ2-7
TGTGCCAGCAGTCCGGGTAGCGGGGTTTACGAGCAGTACTTC
CASSPGSGVYEQYF
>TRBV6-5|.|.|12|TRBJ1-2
TGTGCCAGCACACCGGATAACTATGGCTACACCTTC
CASTPDNYGYTF
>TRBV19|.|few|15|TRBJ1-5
TGTGCCAGTAGTGCCCGAGGGGGATTCAATCAGCCCCAGCATTTT
CASSARGGFNQPQHF
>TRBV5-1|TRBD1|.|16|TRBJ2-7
TGCGCCAGCAGCTTTTCGGACAGGGGGCAAACCTACGAGCAGTACTTC
CASSFSDRGQTYEQYF
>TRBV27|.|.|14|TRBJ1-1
TGTGCCAGCAGTTTGCGGAGCATGAACACTGAAGCTTTCTTT
CASSLRSMNTEAFF
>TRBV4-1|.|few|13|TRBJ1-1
TGCGCCAGCAGCCAAGGGCCGAACACTGAAGCTTTCTTT
CASSQGPNTEAFF